This TCR beta chain was sequenced in a study of blood T cell repertoires in COVID-19. Overall study: COVID-19 samples collected from the United States, Italy and Spain covered acute and convalescent phases. T cells, B-cell-depleted T cells, or PBMCs supplied cDNA or gDNA.

The V gene's germline CDR1 is LNHDA and CDR2 SQIVND (reference sequence). The CDR3 spans 15 residues. The J segment lost 7 bases and the V segment lost 4 bases, leaving 7 bases of the junction unmatched. Source study methods: Estimation of nucleated cell counts was performed using reference gene primer amplification. TCRdb keeps only in-frame clones here, not all; method: immunoSEQ multiplex PCR. V and J calls plus clone size are reproduced from that table; the DNA served to infer D and trimming. The table lists 35,000 or so clones, 88% of them singletons, with around 6.6% in the top ten. This receptor was identified in a human donor in a cohort sampled during active COVID-19. V and J are TRBV19 and TRBJ2-1, with 10 bases that match TRBD1. The sequenced sample consisted of peripheral blood. CDR3 in amino acids: CASSTTTGGTNEQFF. Written as DNA, the CDR3 is TGTGCCAGTAGTACTACGACAGGGGGCACGAATGAGCAGTTCTTC.